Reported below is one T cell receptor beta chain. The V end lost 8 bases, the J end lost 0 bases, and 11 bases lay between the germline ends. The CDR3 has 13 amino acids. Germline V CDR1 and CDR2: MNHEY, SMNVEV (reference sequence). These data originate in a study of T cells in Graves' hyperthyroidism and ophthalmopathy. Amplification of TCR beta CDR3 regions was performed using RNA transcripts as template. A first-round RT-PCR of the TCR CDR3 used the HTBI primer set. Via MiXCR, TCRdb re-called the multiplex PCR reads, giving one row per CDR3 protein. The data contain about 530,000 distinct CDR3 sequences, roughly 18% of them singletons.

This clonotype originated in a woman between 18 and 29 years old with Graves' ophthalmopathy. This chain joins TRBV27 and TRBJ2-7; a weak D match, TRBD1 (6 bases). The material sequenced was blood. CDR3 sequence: CASHRVGSYEQYF. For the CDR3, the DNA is TGTGCCAGCCACAGGGTCGGCTCCTACGAGCAGTACTTC.